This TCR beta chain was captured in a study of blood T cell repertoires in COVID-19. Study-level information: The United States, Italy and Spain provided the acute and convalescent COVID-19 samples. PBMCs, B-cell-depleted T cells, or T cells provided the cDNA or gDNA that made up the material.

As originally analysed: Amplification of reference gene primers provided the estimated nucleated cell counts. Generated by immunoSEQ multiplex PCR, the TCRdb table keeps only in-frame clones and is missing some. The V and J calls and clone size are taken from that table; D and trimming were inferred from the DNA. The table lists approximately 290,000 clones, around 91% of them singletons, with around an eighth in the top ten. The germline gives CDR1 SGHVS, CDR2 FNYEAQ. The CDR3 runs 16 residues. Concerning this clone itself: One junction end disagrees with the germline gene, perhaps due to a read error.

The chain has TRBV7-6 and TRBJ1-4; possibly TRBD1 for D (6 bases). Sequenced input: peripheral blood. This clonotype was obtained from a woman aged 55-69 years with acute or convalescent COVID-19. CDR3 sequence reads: CATSMGNGQTNEKLFF. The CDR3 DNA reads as TGTGCCACCAGCATGGGGAACGGACAGACTAATGAAAAACTGTTTTTT. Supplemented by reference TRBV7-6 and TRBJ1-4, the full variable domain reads GAGVSQSPRYKVTKRGQDVALRCDPISGHVSLYWYRQALGQGPEFLTYFNYEAQQDKSGLPNDRFSAERPEGSISTLTIQRTEQRDSAMYRCATSMGNGQTNEKLFFGSGTQLSVL.